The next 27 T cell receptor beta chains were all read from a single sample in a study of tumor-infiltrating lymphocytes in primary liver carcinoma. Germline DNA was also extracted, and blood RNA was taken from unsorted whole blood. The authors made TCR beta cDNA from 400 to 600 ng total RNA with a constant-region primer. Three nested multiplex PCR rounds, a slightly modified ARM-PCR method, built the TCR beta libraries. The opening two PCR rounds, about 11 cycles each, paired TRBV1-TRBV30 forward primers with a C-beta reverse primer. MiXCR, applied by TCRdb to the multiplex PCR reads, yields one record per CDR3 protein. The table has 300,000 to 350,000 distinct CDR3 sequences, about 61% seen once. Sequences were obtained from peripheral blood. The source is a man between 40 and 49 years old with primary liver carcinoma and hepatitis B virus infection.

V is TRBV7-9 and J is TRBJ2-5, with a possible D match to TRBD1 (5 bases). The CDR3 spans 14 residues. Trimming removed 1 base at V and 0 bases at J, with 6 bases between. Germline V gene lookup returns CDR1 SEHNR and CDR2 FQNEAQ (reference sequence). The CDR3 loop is CASSLVQDQETQYF. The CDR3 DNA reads TGTGCCAGCAGCTTAGTACAGGACCAAGAGACCCAGTACTTC.

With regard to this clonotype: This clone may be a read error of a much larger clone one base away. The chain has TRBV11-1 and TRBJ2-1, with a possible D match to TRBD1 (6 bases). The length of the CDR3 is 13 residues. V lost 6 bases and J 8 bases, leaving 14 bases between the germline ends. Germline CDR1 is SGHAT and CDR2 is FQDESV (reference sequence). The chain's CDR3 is CASRLGQNDEQFF. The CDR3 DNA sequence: TGTGCCAGCAGACTAGGACAGAACGATGAGCAGTTCTTC.

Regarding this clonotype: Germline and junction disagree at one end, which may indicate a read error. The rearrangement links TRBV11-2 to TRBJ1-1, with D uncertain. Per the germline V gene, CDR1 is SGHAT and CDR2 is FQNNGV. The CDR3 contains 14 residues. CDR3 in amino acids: CASSLTAFDTEAIF. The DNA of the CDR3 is TGTGCTAGCAGCTTAACGGCCTTCGACACTGAAGCTATCTTT. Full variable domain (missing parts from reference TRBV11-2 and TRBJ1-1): EAGVAQSPRYKIIEKRQSVAFWCNPISGHATLYWYQQILGQGPKLLIQFQNNGVVDDSQLPKDRFSAERLKGVDSTLKIQPAKLEDSAVYLCASSLTAFDTEAIFGQGTRLTVV.

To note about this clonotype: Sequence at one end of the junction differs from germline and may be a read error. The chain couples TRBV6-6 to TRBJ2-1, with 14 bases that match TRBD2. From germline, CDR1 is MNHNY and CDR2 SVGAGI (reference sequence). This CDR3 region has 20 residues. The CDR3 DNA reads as TGTGCCATCAGTTACCTCGGGACTAGCGGGAGAGGAGAACAGAGCAATGAGCAGTTCTTC. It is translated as CAISYLGTSGRGEQSNEQFF.

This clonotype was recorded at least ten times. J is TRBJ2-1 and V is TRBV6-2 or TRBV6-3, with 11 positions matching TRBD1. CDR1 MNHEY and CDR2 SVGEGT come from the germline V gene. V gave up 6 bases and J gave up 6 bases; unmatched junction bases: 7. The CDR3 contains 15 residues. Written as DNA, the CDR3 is TGTGCCAGCAGCCGGACCGGGACAGGGGGCAATGAGCAGTTCTTC. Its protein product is CASSRTGTGGNEQFF.

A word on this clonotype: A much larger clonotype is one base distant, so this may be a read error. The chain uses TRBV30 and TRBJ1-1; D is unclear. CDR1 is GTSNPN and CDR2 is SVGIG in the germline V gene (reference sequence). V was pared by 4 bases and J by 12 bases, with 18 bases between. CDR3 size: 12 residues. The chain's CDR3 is CAWNRQSRETFF. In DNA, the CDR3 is TGTGCCTGGAACCGTCAGTCTCGGGAGACTTTCTTT.

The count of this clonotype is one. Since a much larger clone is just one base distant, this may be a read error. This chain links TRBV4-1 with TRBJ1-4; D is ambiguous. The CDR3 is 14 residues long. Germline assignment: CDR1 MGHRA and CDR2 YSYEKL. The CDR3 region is CASSQVTYSEKLSF. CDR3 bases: TGCGCCAGCAGCCAAGTAACTTATAGTGAAAAACTGTCTTTT.

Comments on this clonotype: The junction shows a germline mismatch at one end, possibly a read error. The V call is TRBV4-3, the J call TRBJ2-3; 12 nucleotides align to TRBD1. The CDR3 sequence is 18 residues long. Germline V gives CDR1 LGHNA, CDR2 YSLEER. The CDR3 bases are TGCGCCAGCAGTCAAGATTGGGGACAGGGGGCCGTCGCAGATACGCAGTATTTT. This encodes CASSQDWGQGAVADTQYF.

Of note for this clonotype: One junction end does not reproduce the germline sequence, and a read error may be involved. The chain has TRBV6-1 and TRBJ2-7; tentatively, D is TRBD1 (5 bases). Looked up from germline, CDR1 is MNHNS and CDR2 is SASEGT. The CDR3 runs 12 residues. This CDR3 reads CASSDGQYERYF. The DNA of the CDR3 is TGTGCCAGTTCTGACGGACAATACGAGCGGTACTTC.

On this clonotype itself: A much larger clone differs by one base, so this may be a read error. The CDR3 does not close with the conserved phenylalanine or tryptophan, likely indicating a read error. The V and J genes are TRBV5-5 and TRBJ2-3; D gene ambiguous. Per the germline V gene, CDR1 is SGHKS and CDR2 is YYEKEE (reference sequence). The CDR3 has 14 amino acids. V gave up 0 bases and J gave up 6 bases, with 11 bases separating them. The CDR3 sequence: CASSLESWGDTQYS. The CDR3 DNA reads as TGTGCCAGCAGCTTGGAATCGTGGGGTGATACGCAGTATTCT.

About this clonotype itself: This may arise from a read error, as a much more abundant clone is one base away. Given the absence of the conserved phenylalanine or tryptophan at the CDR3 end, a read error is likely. CDR3 DNA sequence: TGTGCCAGCAGCTCCGGGACAGATTCCTACACCTTA. It translates to CASSSGTDSYTL. The J gene is TRBJ1-2, the V gene TRBV6-5, with 7 bases lining up with TRBD1. Trimming at V came to 6 bases and at J to 10 bases, leaving 8 bases not matched to a gene. This CDR3 has 12 amino acids. Germline-derived CDR1 and CDR2 are MNHEY and SVGAGI.

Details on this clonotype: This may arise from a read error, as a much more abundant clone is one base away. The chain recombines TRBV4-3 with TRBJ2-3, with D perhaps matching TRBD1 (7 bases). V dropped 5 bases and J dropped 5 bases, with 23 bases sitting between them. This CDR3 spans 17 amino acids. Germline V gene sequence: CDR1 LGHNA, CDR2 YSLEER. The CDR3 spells CASSTLGDREVGDTQYF. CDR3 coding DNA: TGCGCCAGCAGCACACTCGGCGACAGGGAGGTTGGAGATACGCAGTATTTT.

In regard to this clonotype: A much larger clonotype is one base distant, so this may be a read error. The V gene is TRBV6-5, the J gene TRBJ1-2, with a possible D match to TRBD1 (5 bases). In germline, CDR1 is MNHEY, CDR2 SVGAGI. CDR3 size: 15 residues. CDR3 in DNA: TGTGCCGGCAGGCGTAACCCCAGGGCTAACTATGGCTACACCTTC. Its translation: CAGRRNPRANYGYTF.

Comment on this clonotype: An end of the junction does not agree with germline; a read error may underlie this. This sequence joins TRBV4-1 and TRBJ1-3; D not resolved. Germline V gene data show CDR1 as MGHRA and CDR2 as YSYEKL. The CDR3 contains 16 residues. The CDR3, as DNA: TGTGCCAGCAGCCAAAGGAATGGGAAATCTGGAAACACCATATATTTT. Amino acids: CASSQRNGKSGNTIYF.

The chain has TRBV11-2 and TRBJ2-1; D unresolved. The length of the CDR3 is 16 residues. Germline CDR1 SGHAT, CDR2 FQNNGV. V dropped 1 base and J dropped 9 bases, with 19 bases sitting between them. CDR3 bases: TGTGCCAGCAGCTTAGTAGTCGGCGGAACGGACGCTGAGCAGTTCTTC. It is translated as CASSLVVGGTDAEQFF. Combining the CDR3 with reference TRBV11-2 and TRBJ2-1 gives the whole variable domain EAGVAQSPRYKIIEKRQSVAFWCNPISGHATLYWYQQILGQGPKLLIQFQNNGVVDDSQLPKDRFSAERLKGVDSTLKIQPAKLEDSAVYLCASSLVVGGTDAEQFFGPGTRLTVL.

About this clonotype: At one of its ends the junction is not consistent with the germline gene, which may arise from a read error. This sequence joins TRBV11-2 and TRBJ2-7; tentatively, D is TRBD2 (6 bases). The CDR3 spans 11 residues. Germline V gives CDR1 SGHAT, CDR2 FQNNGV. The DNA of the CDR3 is TGTGCCAGCAGCTTAGACGCGGGGCAGCTCTTC. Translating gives CASSLDAGQLF.

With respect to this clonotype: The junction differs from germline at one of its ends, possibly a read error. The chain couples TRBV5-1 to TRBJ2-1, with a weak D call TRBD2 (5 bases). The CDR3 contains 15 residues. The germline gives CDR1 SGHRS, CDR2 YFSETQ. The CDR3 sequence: CASRPQRRAYNEQFF. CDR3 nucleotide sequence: TGCGCCAGCAGGCCTCAGCGGCGTGCCTACAATGAACAGTTCTTC.

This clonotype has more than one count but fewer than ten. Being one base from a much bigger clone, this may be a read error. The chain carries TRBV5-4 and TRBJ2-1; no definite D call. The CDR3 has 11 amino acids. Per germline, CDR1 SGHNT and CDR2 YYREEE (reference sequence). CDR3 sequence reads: CAGSFQEEQFF. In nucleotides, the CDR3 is TGTGCCGGCAGCTTTCAGGAGGAGCAGTTCTTC.

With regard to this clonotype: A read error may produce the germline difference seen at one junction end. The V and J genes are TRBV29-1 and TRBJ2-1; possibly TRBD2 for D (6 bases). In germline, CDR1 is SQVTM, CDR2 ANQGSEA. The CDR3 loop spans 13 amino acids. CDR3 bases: TGCAGCGTTCGGCGGGGCTCCTACAATGAGCGGTTCTTC. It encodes CSVRRGSYNERFF.

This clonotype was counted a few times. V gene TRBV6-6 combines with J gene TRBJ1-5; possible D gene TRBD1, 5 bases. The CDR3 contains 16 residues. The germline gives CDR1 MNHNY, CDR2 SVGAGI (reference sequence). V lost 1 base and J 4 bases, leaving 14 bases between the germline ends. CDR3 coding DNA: TGTGCCAGCAGTTACTTATCGGCAGGGCGGAATCAGCCCCAGCATTTT. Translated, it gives CASSYLSAGRNQPQHF.

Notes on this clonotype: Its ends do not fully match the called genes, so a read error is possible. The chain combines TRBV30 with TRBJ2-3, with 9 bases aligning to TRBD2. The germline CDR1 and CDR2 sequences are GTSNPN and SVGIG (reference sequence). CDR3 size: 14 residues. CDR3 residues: CAWSVRAGGNTHYF. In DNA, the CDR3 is TGTGCCTGGAGTGTCAGAGCGGGAGGAAATACGCACTATTTT. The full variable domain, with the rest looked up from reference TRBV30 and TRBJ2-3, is SQTIHQWPATLVQPVGSPLSLECTVEGTSNPNLYWYRQAAGRGLQLLFYSVGIGQISSEVPQNLSASRPQDRQFILSSKKLLLSDSGFYLCAWSVRAGGNTHYFGPGTRLTVL.

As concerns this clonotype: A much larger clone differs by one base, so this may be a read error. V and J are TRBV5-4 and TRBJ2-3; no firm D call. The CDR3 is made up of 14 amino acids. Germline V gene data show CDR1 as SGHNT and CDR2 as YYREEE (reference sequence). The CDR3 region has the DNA TGTGCCAGAAGCTTGGCGGATAGCACAGATACGCAGTATTTT. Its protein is CARSLADSTDTQYF.

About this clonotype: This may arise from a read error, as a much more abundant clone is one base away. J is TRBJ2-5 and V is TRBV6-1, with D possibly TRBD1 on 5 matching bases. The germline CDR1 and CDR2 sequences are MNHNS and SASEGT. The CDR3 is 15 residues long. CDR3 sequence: CAISETAGWQETQYF. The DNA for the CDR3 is TGTGCCATCAGTGAAACGGCAGGGTGGCAAGAGACCCAGTACTTC.

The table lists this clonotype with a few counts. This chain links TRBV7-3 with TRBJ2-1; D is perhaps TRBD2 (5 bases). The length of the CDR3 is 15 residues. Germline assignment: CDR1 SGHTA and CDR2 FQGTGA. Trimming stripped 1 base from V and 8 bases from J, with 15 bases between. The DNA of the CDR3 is TGTGCCAGCAGCTTAAGTGGTGGGGTCGGGGATGAGCAGTTCTTC. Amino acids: CASSLSGGVGDEQFF.

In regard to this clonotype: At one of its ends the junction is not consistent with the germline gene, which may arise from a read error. Here the CDR3 DNA reads TGTGCCAGTAGTTCCATTTCAGGGAGTGGGACCGGGGGGCTGTTTTTT. Its protein product is CASSSISGSGTGGLFF. V gene TRBV11-2 combines with J gene TRBJ2-2; D is possibly TRBD2 (6 bases). The CDR3 totals 16 residues. Per germline, CDR1 SGHAT and CDR2 FQNNGV.

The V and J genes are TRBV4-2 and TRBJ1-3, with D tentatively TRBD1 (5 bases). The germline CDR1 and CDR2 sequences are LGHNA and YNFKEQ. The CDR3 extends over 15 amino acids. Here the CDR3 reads CASGAQTVSGNTIYF. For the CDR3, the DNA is TGTGCTAGCGGCGCCCAGACAGTCTCTGGAAACACCATATATTTT.

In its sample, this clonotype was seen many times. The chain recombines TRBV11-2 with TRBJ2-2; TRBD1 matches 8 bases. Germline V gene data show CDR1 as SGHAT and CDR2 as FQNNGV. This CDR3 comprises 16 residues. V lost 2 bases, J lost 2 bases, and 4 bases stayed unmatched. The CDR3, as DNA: TGTGCCAGCAGCTTACAACAGGGGGGAAACACCGGGGAGCTGTTTTTT. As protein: CASSLQQGGNTGELFF.